This T cell receptor beta chain was sequenced in a study of blood T cell repertoires in COVID-19. A single count supports this clone. Germline assignment: CDR1 SNHLY and CDR2 FYNNEI. The length of the CDR3 is 13 residues. V was shortened by 7 bases and J by 1 base, with 10 bases between the two germline ends. The method was immunoSEQ multiplex PCR; TCRdb's version includes in-frame clones alone and lacks a portion of them. Here the sample spans under 100,000 clones, about 87% being singletons. The TCR comes from a human donor in a cohort sampled during active COVID-19. The chain carries TRBV2 and TRBJ1-1; D ambiguous. The sequenced sample consisted of peripheral blood. The CDR3: CASMVQRNTEAFF. In DNA form, the CDR3 reads TGTGCCAGCATGGTACAGAGGAACACTGAAGCTTTCTTT. Using reference TRBV2 and TRBJ1-1 for the parts outside the CDR3, the full variable domain is EPEVTQTPSHQVTQMGQEVILRCVPISNHLYFYWYRQILGQKVEFLVSFYNNEISEKSEIFDDQFSVERPDGSNFTLKIRSTKLEDSAMYFCASMVQRNTEAFFGQGTRLTVV.